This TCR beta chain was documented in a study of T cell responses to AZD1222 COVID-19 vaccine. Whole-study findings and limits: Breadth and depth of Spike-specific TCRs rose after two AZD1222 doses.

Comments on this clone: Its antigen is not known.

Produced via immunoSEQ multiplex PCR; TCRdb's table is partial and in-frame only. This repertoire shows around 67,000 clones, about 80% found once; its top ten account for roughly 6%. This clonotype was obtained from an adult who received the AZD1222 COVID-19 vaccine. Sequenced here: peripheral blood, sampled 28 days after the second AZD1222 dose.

DNA of the CDR3: TGTGCCAGCCATGGACACGGATCCTACGAGCAGTACTTC. This sequence encodes CASHGHGSYEQYF. The J gene is TRBJ2-7, the V gene TRBV6-5; perhaps TRBD1 as D (5 bases). There are 13 residues in the CDR3. Germline V gene data show CDR1 as MNHEY and CDR2 as SVGAGI. Trimming took off 8 bases at V and 1 base at J, with 12 bases between the two ends.